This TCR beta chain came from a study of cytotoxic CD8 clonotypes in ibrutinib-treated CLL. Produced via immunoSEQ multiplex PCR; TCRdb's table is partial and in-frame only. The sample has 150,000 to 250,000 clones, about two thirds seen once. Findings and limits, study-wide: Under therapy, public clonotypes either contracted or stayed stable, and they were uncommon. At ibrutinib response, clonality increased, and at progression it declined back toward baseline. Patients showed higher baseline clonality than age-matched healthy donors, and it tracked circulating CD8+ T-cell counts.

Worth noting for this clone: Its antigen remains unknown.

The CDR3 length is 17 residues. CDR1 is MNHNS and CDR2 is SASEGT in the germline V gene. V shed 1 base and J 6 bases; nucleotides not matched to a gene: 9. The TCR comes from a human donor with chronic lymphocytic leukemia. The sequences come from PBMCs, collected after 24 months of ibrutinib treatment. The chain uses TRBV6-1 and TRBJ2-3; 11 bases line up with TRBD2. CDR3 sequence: CASSEVVAGGKSDTQYF. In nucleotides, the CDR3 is TGTGCCAGCAGTGAAGTGGTAGCGGGAGGGAAGTCGGATACGCAGTATTTT.